Listed here are 6 T cell receptor beta chains from one sample, sequenced in a study of shared clonotypes between healthy human individuals. The repertoire was sequenced with immunoSEQ multiplex PCR; TCRdb's copy has only in-frame clones and lacks some. The repertoire holds 1.5 million to 2.5 million clones, with around 96% as singletons. Naive CD8 isolation took CD45RO-negative cells positively selected for CCR7 and excluded terminally differentiated effector memory CD45RA+ cells. Material for sequencing was naive CD8+ T cells sorted from blood. These receptor sequences come from a man between 18 and 29 years old in good health.

This chain joins TRBV6-5 and TRBJ1-5; the D gene is possibly TRBD1 (5 bases). Germline CDR1 MNHEY, CDR2 SVGAGI. Trimming shortened V by 5 bases and J by 3 bases, and 14 bases separated the two germline ends. CDR3 length equals 15 residues. CDR3 protein: CASSLGTNSNQPQHF. In DNA, the CDR3 is TGTGCCAGCAGTCTGGGGACGAACTCCAATCAGCCCCAGCATTTT.

The chain joins TRBV7-2 to TRBJ2-2; the D is unclear. Germline V gene data show CDR1 as SGHTA and CDR2 as FQGNSA. Trimming removed 0 bases at V and 5 bases at J, with 13 bases between. CDR3 length equals 16 residues. CDR3 bases: TGTGCCAGCAGCTTAGCCCCTCTAGGTTCTACCGGGGAGCTGTTTTTT. Amino acid sequence: CASSLAPLGSTGELFF. The full variable domain, in which reference TRBV7-2 and TRBJ2-2 provide the parts outside the CDR3, is GAGVSQSPSNKVTEKGKDVELRCDPISGHTALYWYRQSLGQGLEFLIYFQGNSAPDKSGLPSDRFSAERTGGSVSTLTIQRTQQEDSAVYLCASSLAPLGSTGELFFGEGSRLTVL.

This chain connects TRBV28 to TRBJ1-5, with unresolved D. V lost 0 bases and J lost 0, with 6 bases in between. Germline CDR1 reads MDHEN; CDR2 reads SYDVKM. The CDR3 has 15 residues. The CDR3 loop reads CASSLWALSNQPQHF. In DNA, the CDR3 is TGTGCCAGCAGTTTATGGGCCCTTAGCAATCAGCCCCAGCATTTT.

The CDR3 loop is CASSYSGVPGELFF. CDR3 nucleotide sequence: TGTGCCAGCAGTTATTCTGGAGTTCCCGGGGAGCTGTTTTTT. The chain recombines TRBV6-5 with TRBJ2-2; D not certain. Germline CDR1 reads MNHEY; CDR2 reads SVGAGI. CDR3 length equals 14 residues. With 3 bases removed from V and 6 bases from J, the gap between germline ends came to 11 bases.

V is TRBV9 and J is TRBJ2-2, with 8 nucleotides matching TRBD1. The V gene end was trimmed by 5 bases and the J gene end by 4 bases; junction bases not matched to a gene: 7. The V gene's germline CDR1 is SGDLS and CDR2 YYNGEE. CDR3 length: 15 amino acids. DNA for the CDR3: TGTGCCAGCAGTGAGACAGGGGCGAGCACCGGGGAGCTGTTTTTT. Protein sequence: CASSETGASTGELFF.

This chain connects TRBV7-2 to TRBJ2-2; D might be TRBD2 (5 bases). V was pared by 2 bases and J by 6 bases, with 13 bases between. The CDR3 is 15 residues long. Germline V gene sequence: CDR1 SGHTA, CDR2 FQGNSA. Written as DNA, the CDR3 is TGTGCCAGCAGCTTAACTCTTGAAGCGGCCGGGGAGCTGTTTTTT. Its protein is CASSLTLEAAGELFF.